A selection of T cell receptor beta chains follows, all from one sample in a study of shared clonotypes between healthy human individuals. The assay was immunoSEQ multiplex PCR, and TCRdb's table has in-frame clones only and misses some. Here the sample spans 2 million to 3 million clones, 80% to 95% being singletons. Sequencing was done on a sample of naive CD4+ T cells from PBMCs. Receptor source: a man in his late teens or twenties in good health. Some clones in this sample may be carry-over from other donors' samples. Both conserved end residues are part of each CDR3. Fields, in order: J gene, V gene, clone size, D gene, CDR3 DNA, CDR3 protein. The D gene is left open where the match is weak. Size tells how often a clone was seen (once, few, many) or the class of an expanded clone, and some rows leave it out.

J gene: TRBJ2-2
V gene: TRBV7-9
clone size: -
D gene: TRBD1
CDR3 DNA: TGTGCCAGCAGCACGCGACAGGGAATGGGTCTCACCGGGGAGCTGTTTTTT
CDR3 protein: CASSTRQGMGLTGELFF

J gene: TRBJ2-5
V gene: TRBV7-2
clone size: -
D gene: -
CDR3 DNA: TGTGCCAGCAGCTTAGGTGGTAGCGGAGGCCTTCAAGAGACCCAGTACTTC
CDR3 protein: CASSLGGSGGLQETQYF

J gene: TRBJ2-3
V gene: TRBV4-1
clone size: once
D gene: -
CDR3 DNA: TGCGCCAGCAGCCAAGTATCAACAGACTCAGATACGCAGTATTTT
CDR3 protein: CASSQVSTDSDTQYF

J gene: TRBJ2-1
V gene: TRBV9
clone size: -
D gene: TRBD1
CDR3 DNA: TGTGCCAGCAGCTTCGGACAGGGATACTCCTACAATGAGCAGTTCTTC
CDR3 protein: CASSFGQGYSYNEQFF

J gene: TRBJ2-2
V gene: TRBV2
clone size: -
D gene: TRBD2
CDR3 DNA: TGTGCCAGCAGTGAAGGACTAGCGGGGGGGAACACCGGGGAGCTGTTTTTT
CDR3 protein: CASSEGLAGGNTGELFF

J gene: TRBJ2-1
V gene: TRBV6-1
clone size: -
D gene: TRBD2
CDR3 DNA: TGTGCCAGCAGGTTCACTAGCGGGGGTTCCAATGAGCAGTTCTTC
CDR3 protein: CASRFTSGGSNEQFF

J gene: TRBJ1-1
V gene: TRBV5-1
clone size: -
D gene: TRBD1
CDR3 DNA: TGCGCCAGCAGCTCCGCCGGGACAGGGGTCTCTGAAGCTTTCTTT
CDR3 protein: CASSSAGTGVSEAFF

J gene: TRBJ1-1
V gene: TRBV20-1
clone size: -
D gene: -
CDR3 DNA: TGCAGTGCTAGTAGTTACACTGAAGCTTTCTTT
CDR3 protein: CSASSYTEAFF

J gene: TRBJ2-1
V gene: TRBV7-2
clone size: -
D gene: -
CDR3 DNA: TGTGCCACCCAGATTGCCAACGGGATCCCGTTCTTC
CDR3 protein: CATQIANGIPFF

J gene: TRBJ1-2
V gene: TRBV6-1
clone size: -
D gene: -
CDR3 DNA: TGTGCCAGCAGTGGGCTGGGGGGGATGGGCAACTATGGCTACACCTTC
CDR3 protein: CASSGLGGMGNYGYTF

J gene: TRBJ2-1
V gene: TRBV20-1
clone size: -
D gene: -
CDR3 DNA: TGCAGTGCCGACAGTAGCGGTGAGCAGTTCTTC
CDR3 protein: CSADSSGEQFF

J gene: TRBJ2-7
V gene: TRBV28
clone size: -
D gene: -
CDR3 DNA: TGTGCCAGCAGCGTCGCCCCAAACTACGAGCAGTACTTC
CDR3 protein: CASSVAPNYEQYF

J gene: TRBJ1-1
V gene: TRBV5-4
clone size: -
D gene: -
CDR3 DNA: TGTGCCAGCAGCCTCCAGTCGCGACTGAACACTGAAGCTTTCTTT
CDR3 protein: CASSLQSRLNTEAFF

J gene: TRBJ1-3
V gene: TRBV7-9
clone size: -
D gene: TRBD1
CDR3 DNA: TGTGCCAGCAGCCCAGGGGGCTCTGGAAACACCATATATTTT
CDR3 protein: CASSPGGSGNTIYF